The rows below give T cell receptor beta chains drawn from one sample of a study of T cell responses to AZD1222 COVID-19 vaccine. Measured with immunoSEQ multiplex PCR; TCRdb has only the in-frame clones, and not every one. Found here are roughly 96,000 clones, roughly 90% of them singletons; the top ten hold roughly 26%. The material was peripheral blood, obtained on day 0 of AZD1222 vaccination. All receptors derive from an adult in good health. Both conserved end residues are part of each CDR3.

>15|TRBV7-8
CASSFEKGPTDEQFF
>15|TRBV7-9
CASSSVPRGSHEQFF
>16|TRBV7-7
CASSLIAGGPGNEQFF
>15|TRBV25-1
CASSEFYTKNTEAFF
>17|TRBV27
CASRFLTGTGDDYGYTF
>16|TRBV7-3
CASSPQVGRSYNEQFF
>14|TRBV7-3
CASSLTGVGETQYF
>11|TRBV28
CASSTYNEQFF
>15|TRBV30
CAWSVLWDSGEKLFF
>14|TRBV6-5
CASSPGQIGNTIYF
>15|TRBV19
CASNPLAGGTDTQYF
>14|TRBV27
CASSPTGSSYEQYF
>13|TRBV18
CASSPGHQVEAFF
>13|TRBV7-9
CASSEEGNSPLHF
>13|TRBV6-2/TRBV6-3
CASSSTTPYEQYF
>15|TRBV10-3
CATGGQGAGTGELFF
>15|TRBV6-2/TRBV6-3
CASSPRTSGSRELFF
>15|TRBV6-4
CASSDSRRAPSTQYF
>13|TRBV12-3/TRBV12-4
CASTLGLQETQYF
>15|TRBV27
CASSLSHLLRETQYF
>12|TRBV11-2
CASSLEGETQYF